The source of this TCR beta chain is a study of identical twins. Healthy Caucasians supplied all donations. This clonotype was observed a handful of times. A universal primer site was added by template switching, and unique molecular identifiers were carried by the cDNA. TCRdb itself ran the 5' RACE reads through MiXCR, one entry per CDR3 protein. The repertoire includes under 400,000 distinct CDR3 sequences, approximately 8.7% of them detected once, and 8% to 9.5% sits in the top ten. V lost 4 bases to trimming and J lost 1 base, with 9 bases between them. Germline V gene data show CDR1 as MNHEY and CDR2 as SVGAGI. The CDR3 sequence is 14 residues long.

Source material: naive T cells sorted from blood. The genes are TRBV6-5 and TRBJ2-3; D might be TRBD1 (5 bases). The TCR sequence derives from a woman aged 45-59 years in good health. CDR3 residues: CASSFQGGTDTQYF. For the CDR3, the DNA is TGTGCCAGCAGTTTTCAAGGGGGCACAGATACGCAGTATTTT.